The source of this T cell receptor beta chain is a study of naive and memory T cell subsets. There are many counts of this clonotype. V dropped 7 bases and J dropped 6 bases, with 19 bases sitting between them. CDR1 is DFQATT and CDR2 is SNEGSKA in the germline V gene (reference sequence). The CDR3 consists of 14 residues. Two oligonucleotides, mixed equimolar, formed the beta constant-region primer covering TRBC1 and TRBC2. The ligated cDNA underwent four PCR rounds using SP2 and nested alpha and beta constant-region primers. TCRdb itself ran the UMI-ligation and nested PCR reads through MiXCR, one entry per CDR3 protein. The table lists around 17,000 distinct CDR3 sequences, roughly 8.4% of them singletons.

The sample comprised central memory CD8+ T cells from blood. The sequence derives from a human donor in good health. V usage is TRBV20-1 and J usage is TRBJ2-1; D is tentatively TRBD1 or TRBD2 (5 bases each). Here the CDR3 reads CSGSSGSVINEQFF. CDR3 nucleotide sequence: TGCAGTGGCTCCTCAGGGAGTGTAATCAATGAGCAGTTCTTC.